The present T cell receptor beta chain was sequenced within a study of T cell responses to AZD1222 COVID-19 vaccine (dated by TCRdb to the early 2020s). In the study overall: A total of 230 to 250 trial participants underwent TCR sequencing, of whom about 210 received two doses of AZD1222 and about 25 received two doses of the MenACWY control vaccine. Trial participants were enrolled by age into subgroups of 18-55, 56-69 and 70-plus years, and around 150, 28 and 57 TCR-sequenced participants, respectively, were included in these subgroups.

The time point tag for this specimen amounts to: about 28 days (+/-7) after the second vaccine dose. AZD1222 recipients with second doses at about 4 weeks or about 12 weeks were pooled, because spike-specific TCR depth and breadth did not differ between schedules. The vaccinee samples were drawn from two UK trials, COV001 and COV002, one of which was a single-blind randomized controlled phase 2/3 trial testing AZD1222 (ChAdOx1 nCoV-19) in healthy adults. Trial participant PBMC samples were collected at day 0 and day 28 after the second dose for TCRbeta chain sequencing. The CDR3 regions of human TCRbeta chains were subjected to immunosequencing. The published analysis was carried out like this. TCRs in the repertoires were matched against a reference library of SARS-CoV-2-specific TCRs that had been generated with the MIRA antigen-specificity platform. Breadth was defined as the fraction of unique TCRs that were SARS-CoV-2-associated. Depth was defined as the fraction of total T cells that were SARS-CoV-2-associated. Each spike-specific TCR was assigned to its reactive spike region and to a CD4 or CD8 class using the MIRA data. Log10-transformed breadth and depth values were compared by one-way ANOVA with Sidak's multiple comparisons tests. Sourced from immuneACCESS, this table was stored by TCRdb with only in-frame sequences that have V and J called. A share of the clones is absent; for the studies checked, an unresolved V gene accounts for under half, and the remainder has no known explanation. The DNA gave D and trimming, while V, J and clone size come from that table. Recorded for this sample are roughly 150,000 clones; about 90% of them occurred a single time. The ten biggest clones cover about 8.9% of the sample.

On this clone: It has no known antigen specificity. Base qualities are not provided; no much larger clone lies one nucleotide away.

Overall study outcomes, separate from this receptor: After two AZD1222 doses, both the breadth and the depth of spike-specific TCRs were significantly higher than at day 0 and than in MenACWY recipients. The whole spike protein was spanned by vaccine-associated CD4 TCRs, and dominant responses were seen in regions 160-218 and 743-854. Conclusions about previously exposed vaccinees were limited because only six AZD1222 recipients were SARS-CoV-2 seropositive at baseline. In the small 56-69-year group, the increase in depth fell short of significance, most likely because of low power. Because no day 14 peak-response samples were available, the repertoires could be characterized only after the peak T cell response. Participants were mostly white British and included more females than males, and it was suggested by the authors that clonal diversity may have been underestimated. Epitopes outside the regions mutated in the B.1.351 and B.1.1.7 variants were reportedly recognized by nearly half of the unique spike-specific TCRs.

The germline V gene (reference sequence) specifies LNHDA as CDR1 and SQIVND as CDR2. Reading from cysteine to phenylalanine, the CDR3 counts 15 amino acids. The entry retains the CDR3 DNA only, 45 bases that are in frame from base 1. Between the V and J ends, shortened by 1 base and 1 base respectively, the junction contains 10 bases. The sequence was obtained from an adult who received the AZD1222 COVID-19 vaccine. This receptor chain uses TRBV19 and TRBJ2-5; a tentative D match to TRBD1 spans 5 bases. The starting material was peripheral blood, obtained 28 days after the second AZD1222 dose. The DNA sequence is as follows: TGTGCCAGTAGTATAGGGACACTCGGCCAAGAGACCCAGTACTTC. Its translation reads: CASSIGTLGQETQYF. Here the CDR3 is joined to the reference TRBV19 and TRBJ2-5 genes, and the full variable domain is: DGGITQSPKYLFRKEGQNVTLSCEQNLNHDAMYWYRQDPGQGLRLIYYSQIVNDFQKGDIAEGYSVSREKKESFPLTVTSAQKNPTAFYLCASSIGTLGQETQYFGPGTRLLVL.